This TCR beta chain was profiled in a study of T cells in tumors and immune-related adverse events (dated by TCRdb to about 2021). The intended sense of this specimen's treatment or condition label: nivolumab (PD-1 blockade) given before sampling. The DNeasy Blood and Tissue Kit was used to extract DNA from the formalin-fixed paraffin-embedded specimens. With respect to this clone: Its antigen specificity is not known. No qualities accompany the bases; no much larger clone lies one base away.

As encoded in the germline V gene (reference sequence), CDR1 is MNHEY while CDR2 is SMNVEV. Including cysteine and phenylalanine, the CDR3 has 15 amino acids. Here the CDR3 DNA is all that survives: 45 bases in frame from base 1. The germline ends are 16 bases apart after V is trimmed by 5 bases and J by 2 bases. The TCR beta locus was amplified and sequenced with the immunoSEQ assay, yielding bulk TCR Vbeta CDR3 data. In the paper's pipeline: CDR3s were excluded if they were non-productive, were shorter than 7 amino acids, or did not start with C or end with F/W. Only specimens with at least 1000 reads were analysed, and clonotypes were defined at the amino acid level. Clonality was computed as 1 minus Pielou's evenness. To equalize library sizes, abundance-weighted random subsampling with replacement was performed 100 times so that 95% confidence intervals could be reported. Repertoire overlap was quantified using the Morisita overlap index, and the top 40 clones per specimen were examined for overlap with the irAE. The table comes from immuneACCESS by way of TCRdb, which keeps in-frame sequences with V and J called. Part of the clones is missing from these tables; in studies checked, under half for an unresolved V gene and the rest for unknown reasons. V and J calls and clone size are those listed in that table; D and trimming were worked out from the DNA. This sample gives about 22,000 clones in total; about 89% of them show up just once. 1.3% of the sample belongs to the ten largest clones.

The sequence joins TRBV27 to TRBJ2-7; the D segment cannot be called with confidence. The sequence was collected from a female donor with metastatic renal cell carcinoma. Sequencing used lymph node tissue, obtained from a patient treated with anti-PD-1 therapy. CDR3 region: CASSPVFLPPYEQYF. In nucleotide form, the sequence is TGTGCCAGCAGTCCCGTCTTCCTACCCCCCTACGAGCAGTACTTC.